Below, 14 T cell receptor beta chains from the same sample are listed, as sequenced in a study of Graves' ophthalmopathy and Graves' hyperthyroidism. TCR beta CDR3 amplification used RNA transcripts. The library came from an HTBI-primed first-round RT-PCR and a second-round multiplex PCR. TCRdb used MiXCR to reprocess the multiplex PCR reads, holding one entry per CDR3 protein. The profile shows under 250,000 distinct CDR3 sequences, roughly 27% of them singletons. Sample: peripheral blood. All receptors come from a man aged 50 to 60 with Graves' ophthalmopathy.

The rearrangement uses TRBV7-6 and TRBJ2-5, with no clear D. CDR1 SGHVS and CDR2 FNYEAQ come from the germline V gene. The CDR3 is made up of 14 amino acids. Trimming took 4 bases from V and 1 from J, leaving 10 bases between them. Here the CDR3 DNA reads TGTGCCAGCAGCTCACCGTCTATCCAAGAGACCCAGTACTTC. Its translation: CASSSPSIQETQYF.

This clonotype was detected ten times or more. The chain carries TRBV28 and TRBJ2-7; D remains unclear. With 6 bases removed from V and 1 base from J, the gap between germline ends came to 13 bases. CDR3 length equals 14 residues. The germline V gene has CDR1 MDHEN and CDR2 SYDVKM. CDR3 residues: CASSRPANSYEQYF. CDR3 in DNA: TGTGCCAGCAGCCGGCCGGCAAATTCCTACGAGCAGTACTTC.

This clonotype was observed at least ten times. The chain couples TRBV28 to TRBJ2-7; D gene unclear. This CDR3 is 13 amino acids long. Germline V gene lookup returns CDR1 MDHEN and CDR2 SYDVKM. The V end was cut by 2 bases, the J end by 4 bases, with 9 bases between. The DNA for the CDR3 is TGTGCCAGCAGTTTACCCGCCCTTTACGAGCAGTACTTC. Its translation: CASSLPALYEQYF. The full variable domain, completed using reference TRBV28 and TRBJ2-7, is DVKVTQSSRYLVKRTGEKVFLECVQDMDHENMFWYRQDPGLGLRLIYFSYDVKMKEKGDIPEGYSVSREKKERFSLILESASTNQTSMYLCASSLPALYEQYFGPGTRLTVT.

This clonotype was recorded many times. The V gene is TRBV2, the J gene TRBJ2-2; no clear D. CDR1 and CDR2 from the germline V gene are SNHLY and FYNNEI. This CDR3 spans 14 amino acids. Trimming took off 4 bases at V and 3 bases at J, with 9 bases between the two ends. CDR3 sequence (DNA): TGTGCCAGCAGTGGTGTGGTAGACACCGGGGAGCTGTTTTTT. This sequence encodes CASSGVVDTGELFF. The full variable domain, its missing parts supplied by reference TRBV2 and TRBJ2-2, is EPEVTQTPSHQVTQMGQEVILRCVPISNHLYFYWYRQILGQKVEFLVSFYNNEISEKSEIFDDQFSVERPDGSNFTLKIRSTKLEDSAMYFCASSGVVDTGELFFGEGSRLTVL.

This clonotype was seen more than once but under ten times. The chain is built from TRBV12-3 or TRBV12-4 and TRBJ1-1, with TRBD1 matching 8 bases. This CDR3 contains 15 residues. The V segment lost 5 bases and the J segment 6 bases; nucleotides outside the gene matches: 11. The CDR3, as DNA: TGTGCCAGCAGTACAACAGGGGGAGGGGCAGCTGAAGCTTTCTTT. Translation gives CASSTTGGGAAEAFF.

This clonotype was seen ten or more times. This chain uses TRBV5-1 with TRBJ2-5; 9 bases line up with TRBD1. J was trimmed by 3 bases and V by 6 bases; bases with no gene match: 3. Germline CDR1 is SGHRS and CDR2 is YFSETQ. The CDR3 totals 13 residues. CDR3 in DNA: TGCGCCAGCACCTGGGACAGGGAAGAGACCCAGTACTTC. Translation: CASTWDREETQYF.

Ten or more counts support this clonotype. This chain links TRBV5-1 with TRBJ1-6, with D perhaps TRBD1 (6 bases). The V and J ends lost 4 bases and 7 bases respectively, with 15 bases between them. Germline CDR1 and CDR2: SGHRS and YFSETQ. CDR3 length: 15 residues. CDR3 nucleotides: TGCGCCAGCAGCAACCGACAGGAACGAAATTCACCCCTCCACTTT. This translates into CASSNRQERNSPLHF. The full variable domain, in which reference TRBV5-1 and TRBJ1-6 provide the parts outside the CDR3, is KAGVTQTPRYLIKTRGQQVTLSCSPISGHRSVSWYQQTPGQGLQFLFEYFSETQRNKGNFPGRFSGRQFSNSRSEMNVSTLELGDSALYLCASSNRQERNSPLHFGNGTRLTVT.

In its sample, this clonotype was seen many times. The chain joins TRBV5-1 to TRBJ1-5, with TRBD1 as a possible D gene (6 bases). V was cut by 2 bases and J by 6 bases, with 12 bases left in between. The CDR3 runs to 14 residues. From germline, CDR1 is SGHRS and CDR2 YFSETQ. CDR3 DNA: TGCGCCAGCAGCTTAGGACAGAGGGGTCAGCCCCAGCATTTT. Translation gives CASSLGQRGQPQHF.

This clonotype was picked up many times. J is TRBJ1-5 and V is TRBV6-2 or TRBV6-3, with D unresolved. Germline V gene sequence: CDR1 MNHEY, CDR2 SVGEGT. Trimming stripped 0 bases from V and 4 bases from J, with 4 bases between. The CDR3 is 13 residues long. The CDR3, as DNA: TGTGCCAGCAGTTACTCCCCGAATCAGCCCCAGCATTTT. Its translation: CASSYSPNQPQHF.

The chain combines TRBV5-5 with TRBJ1-1; no reliable D call. There are 13 residues in the CDR3. Germline V lookup: CDR1 SGHKS, CDR2 YYEKEE (reference sequence). V lost 4 bases and J lost 0, with 7 bases in between. This CDR3 is CASSTSVNTEAFF. Here the CDR3 DNA reads TGTGCCAGCAGCACCAGTGTGAACACTGAAGCTTTCTTT. Full variable domain (rest looked up from reference TRBV5-5 and TRBJ1-1): DAGVTQSPTHLIKTRGQQVTLRCSPISGHKSVSWYQQVLGQGPQFIFQYYEKEERGRGNFPDRFSARQFPNYSSELNVNALLLGDSALYLCASSTSVNTEAFFGQGTRLTVV.

This clonotype has a count of ten or more. The chain uses TRBV7-4 and TRBJ2-7; D may be TRBD2 (5 bases). The CDR3 covers 12 residues. Germline assignment: CDR1 SGHVT and CDR2 SQSDAQ. The V gene lost 5 bases and the J gene lost 5 bases, with 10 bases spanning the gap. The chain's CDR3 is CASSARGHEQYF. In DNA form, the CDR3 reads TGTGCCAGCAGCGCCCGGGGTCACGAGCAGTACTTC.

This clonotype came up many times. The V and J genes are TRBV6-2 or TRBV6-3 and TRBJ2-2; D unclear. Germline CDR1 reads MNHEY; CDR2 reads SVGEGT. The CDR3 covers 11 residues. V lost 3 bases and J lost 6, with 2 bases in between. DNA of the CDR3: TGTGCCAGCAGTTATCCCGGGGAGCTGTTTTTT. This sequence encodes CASSYPGELFF.

This clonotype was found many times. The chain carries TRBV2 and TRBJ2-7, with D uncertain. The CDR3 sequence is 13 residues long. Germline-derived CDR1 and CDR2 are SNHLY and FYNNEI. V lost 7 bases to trimming and J lost 0 bases, with 10 bases between them. As DNA, the CDR3 is TGTGCCAGCATTTATGCCCCCTCCTACGAGCAGTACTTC. As protein: CASIYAPSYEQYF. Looking up the rest from reference TRBV2 and TRBJ2-7 gives the full variable domain: EPEVTQTPSHQVTQMGQEVILRCVPISNHLYFYWYRQILGQKVEFLVSFYNNEISEKSEIFDDQFSVERPDGSNFTLKIRSTKLEDSAMYFCASIYAPSYEQYFGPGTRLTVT.

CDR3 region: CASSLGTGRGFEQYF. DNA for the CDR3: TGTGCCAGCAGCTTAGGGACGGGACGGGGTTTCGAGCAGTACTTC. The chain is built from TRBV7-2 and TRBJ2-7; D tentatively fits TRBD1 or TRBD2 (5 bases each). Trimming removed 1 base at V and 6 bases at J, with 16 bases between. There are 15 residues in the CDR3. Germline V gene data show CDR1 as SGHTA and CDR2 as FQGNSA.